The entry below describes one T cell receptor (beta chain). Its target is unknown. V was clipped by 0 bases and J by 1 base, with 9 bases between them. The CDR3 is 15 residues long. Germline V lookup: CDR1 MNHEY, CDR2 SVGAGI. This sample was taken from a study of lymphopenia after photon versus proton radiotherapy. Study results and limitations: Survival link was tested only in deceased patients; proton benefit remains a possibility. In patients who died, overall survival fell as post-nadir TCR diversity dropped more. Post-nadir diversity loss with photons came from oligoclonal expansion, particularly CD8+ Temra cells.

Produced via immunoSEQ multiplex PCR; TCRdb's table is partial and in-frame only. Of tens of thousands of clones listed, 80% to 90% were seen once; the top ten hold 8.5% to 14%. The chain is built from TRBV6-5 and TRBJ1-1; no firm D call. The material was peripheral blood, obtained from a patient treated with proton-based radiotherapy. The clonotype comes from a man older than 75 with esophageal cancer. The CDR3 nucleotides read TGTGCCAGCAGTTACTCGAGGCAGAGGAACACTGAAGCTTTCTTT. Protein: CASSYSRQRNTEAFF.